This T cell receptor beta chain emerged from a study of cytomegalovirus exposure and HLA in healthy donors (dated by TCRdb to the late 2010s). General notes on the study: An earlier analysis of 587 of the donors reported 276 Gb of sequence data and around 100 million unique TCR beta sequences obtained from roughly 170 million T cells. Approximately 300 gigabases of sequencing data and around 85 million unique TCR sequences made up an early release that covered fewer than 650 HLA-typed donors. Of the roughly 400 genotyped donors, roughly 85% fell in the genetic ancestry cluster associated with self-reported Caucasian donors. The study aimed to test whether signatures of past pathogen exposure could be identified by cataloging public T cell receptors. The study used immunosequencing to profile the T cell repertoires of hundreds of subjects and linked those repertoires to cytomegalovirus serostatus. Along with the roughly 670-subject first cohort, a separate validation cohort of over a hundred different subjects was used. The study combined high-throughput TCR immunosequencing, statistical association of individual TCRs with disease status, and machine learning to predict cytomegalovirus infection status. In a later analysis, previously published TCR beta repertoires from about 670 donors were re-analyzed and high-resolution HLA genotyping was added so that TCR occurrence patterns could be studied. The later analysis used no new phenotypic data to find candidate immune exposures, relying instead on TCR beta sequences and their occurrence across donors. To decide whether each TCR beta V gene segment behaved as functional or pseudogenic, an earlier analysis of some 600 of the donors relied on high-throughput TCR beta sequencing. Alongside the repertoire data, information on donor age, sex, ethnicity and CMV serostatus was compiled. A later genetic analysis used genome-wide SNP genotypes for about 65% of the 666 donors, treating that subset as a discovery cohort. All discovery cohort repertoires had been generated using a single sequencing platform. HLA typing covered class I and class II loci at four-digit resolution. Typing coverage differed by locus: A, B, C, DRB1 and DQB1 were typed in about 620-630 donors, DQA1 in roughly 500, DPA1 in over 600, and DPB1 in roughly 470. Roughly five DR-DQ haplotypes were treated as single units for association and clustering because of strong linkage in the cohort. Among around 400 genotyped donors of the cohort, an average of around 250,000 unique TCR beta nucleotide sequences was sequenced per donor, of which about 19% were non-productive.

Library creation used the immunoSEQ multiplex PCR assay. For the multiplex PCR, a mixture combining 60 forward primers for TCR Vbeta segments and 13 reverse primers for TCR Jbeta segments was used. A multiplex PCR assay on genomic DNA amplified the CDR3 region of rearranged TCR beta genes. The Illumina HiSeq System was used to sequence the amplified TCR beta libraries as 87-base-pair reads. The original methods were these. In a later analysis, 80 million or so unique TCR beta chains were counted across the approximately 640 repertoires, and roughly 9.9 million of these chains were shared by at least two donors. A nearest-neighbor algorithm error-corrected the raw reads and collapsed the reads into unique sequences, merging closely related sequences to remove PCR and sequencing errors. Alignment of CDR3 sequences to IMGT reference sequences was used to assign V, D and J gene segments. For a sequence to be retained, a match of at least six nucleotides to both a V gene segment and a J gene segment was required. Rearrangements were called productive when the CDR3 lacked stop codons and stayed in frame with V and J; all others were non-productive. CDR3 was defined according to IMGT convention as the region running from the second conserved V-encoded cysteine to the conserved J-encoded phenylalanine. Sequences without an unambiguous match to a single V gene segment were excluded from the earlier analysis of a few hundred of the donors. In an earlier analysis of a few hundred of the donors, V segments were called functional above 56.7% productive rearrangements and were called segregating when the between-donor standard deviation exceeded 5%. A statistical classification framework was built for diagnosing cytomegalovirus status from the catalog of TCR beta chain sequences. V and J gene assignment, in a later analysis, came from comparing TCR nucleotide sequences with IMGT/GENE-DB human TR gene sequences. The TCRdist pipeline was used in a later analysis to assign CDR3 sequences and most-parsimonious VDJ recombination scenarios. A later analysis defined each TCR beta chain by its CDR3 amino acid sequence plus V-gene family, and excluded reads lacking a unique V-gene family. To address suspected cross-contamination and a sequencing artifact, a later analysis removed under 600 highly shared, low-generation-probability nucleotide sequences. A later analysis calculated a clonal expansion index for each public chain from normalized within-repertoire ranks of inferred template counts. A later analysis computed generation probabilities with a VDJ recombination model fitted to out-of-frame rearrangements, and checked the results against IGoR. In a later analysis, hypergeometric tests were used to score TCR-TCR, TCR-HLA and TCR-CMV co-occurrence, with a repertoire-size bias correction applied to TCR pairs. To estimate false discovery rates, a later analysis permuted the HLA or CMV assignments 20 times. In a later analysis, co-occurring TCRs were grouped with DBSCAN, and TCRdist sequence similarity was added when clustering was performed within HLA-allele-positive subsets. Co-occurrence clustering excluded repertoires with fewer than 30,000 or more than 120,000 public chains, plus five with anomalous nucleotide sharing. The clones in this table, taken by TCRdb from immuneACCESS, are in-frame only. Not every clone is retained; where verified, under half of the shortfall comes from an unresolved V gene, and the cause of the rest is unknown. That table supplies the V and J calls and clone size; D and trimming were determined from the DNA. Here the sample has about 140,000 clones; 80% occur a single time. The ten most abundant clones make up roughly 4.5% of the sample.

Study-wide findings and limitations: In a later genetic analysis, fewer N-insertions in productive TCRs were reported among donors in an Asian-associated ancestry cluster than the approximately 710-donor mean. Presence/absence analyses assumed roughly uniform sequencing depth across donors, an assumption that may not hold. It was suggested by the authors that the approach could potentially be generalized to other disease states and immunological phenotypes. Several of the top co-occurrence clusters appeared to be linked to parvovirus B19, influenza, CMV and Epstein-Barr virus, according to a later analysis. A later analysis found that HLA-associated TCR beta chains were more clonally expanded and had lower generation probabilities than equally common non-associated chains. While some public TCRs were present in many individuals, most TCR sequences turned up only very rarely across donors. At a false discovery rate of 0.05, a later analysis linked under 20,000 TCR beta sequences to specific HLA alleles. A further reported finding was that TCR beta sequences accurately predicted the HLA-A and HLA-B alleles for most subjects in the first cohort. Linkage disequilibrium might explain the correlated functional status among segregating V segments, but an unknown experimental factor could not be excluded. The classifier was reported to diagnose cytomegalovirus status with high specificity and sensitivity in both the original cohort and the validation cohort. In a later genetic analysis, a missense DCLRE1C variant was associated with V-gene and J-gene trimming of TCR beta chains, and the association was replicated in an independent cohort. The study listed approximately 160 TCR beta chains as associated with cytomegalovirus. The 87-base-pair reads could not distinguish some IMGT-functional V segments, including TRBV6-2 and TRBV6-3, so those segments were excluded. According to a later analysis, most CMV-associated TCR beta chains appeared to be HLA-restricted, and the HLA associations seemed to be driven largely by CMV exposure. According to a later analysis, TCR association rates differed among HLA loci, with DRB1 alleles showing the most associated TCRs and HLA-C alleles showing the fewest. Because counts were too low, about 18 rarely observed V segments, including chromosome 9 orphons, were left out of the earlier analysis of some 600 of the donors. Because HLA typing was unavailable for some donors at each locus, only the typed subset was used in association tests. In this cohort, only TCR beta chains were sequenced, and detectable features were limited by the absence of alpha or paired-chain data. When HLA alleles, especially DR and DQ, strongly co-occurred, attributing TCR associations to individual alleles was difficult. In an earlier analysis of about 550 of the donors, most TCR beta V segments were observed in productive rearrangements about 87% or about 30% of the time, broadly matching IMGT annotations. For the cohort, immune exposure information was limited to CMV serostatus. In vitro tests confirmed that a few of the cytomegalovirus-associated TCR beta chains recognize cytomegalovirus antigens. The sequencing pipeline was judged likely to have produced a cluster of highly shared sequence variants as a technical artifact.

This clone was seen once. Its cognate antigen has yet to be identified. It has no much larger one-base neighbor in the sample; base qualities were not kept. The junction shows trimming of 0 bases on V and 1 base on J, plus 6 bases between the germline ends. CDR1 is given as SGHAT and CDR2 as FQNNGV, both from the germline V gene. CDR3 length: 14 amino acids, cysteine to phenylalanine. The retained sequence is limited to the CDR3, 42 bases, with the frame set at the first base. In total, roughly 670 healthy bone marrow donors made up the cohort. At the time of sampling, all cohort members were nominally healthy, though unrecorded immune exposures were likely present. The donor tested CMV seronegative, placing the donor among the 350 or so seronegative members of the cohort. A peripheral blood sample was provided by each donor, and peripheral blood mononuclear cells were used for TCR beta sequencing. The Qiagen DNeasy Blood Extraction Kit was used to extract genomic DNA from the blood cell samples.

This receptor was identified in a man aged 35 to 55 in good health and CMV-seronegative. The V gene is TRBV11-2 and the J gene is TRBJ1-1, with the D gene not clear enough to name. Specimen: PBMCs. The CDR3 protein sequence reads: CASSLEARNTEAFF. The nucleotide sequence is TGTGCCAGCAGCTTAGAGGCTAGGAACACTGAAGCTTTCTTT.